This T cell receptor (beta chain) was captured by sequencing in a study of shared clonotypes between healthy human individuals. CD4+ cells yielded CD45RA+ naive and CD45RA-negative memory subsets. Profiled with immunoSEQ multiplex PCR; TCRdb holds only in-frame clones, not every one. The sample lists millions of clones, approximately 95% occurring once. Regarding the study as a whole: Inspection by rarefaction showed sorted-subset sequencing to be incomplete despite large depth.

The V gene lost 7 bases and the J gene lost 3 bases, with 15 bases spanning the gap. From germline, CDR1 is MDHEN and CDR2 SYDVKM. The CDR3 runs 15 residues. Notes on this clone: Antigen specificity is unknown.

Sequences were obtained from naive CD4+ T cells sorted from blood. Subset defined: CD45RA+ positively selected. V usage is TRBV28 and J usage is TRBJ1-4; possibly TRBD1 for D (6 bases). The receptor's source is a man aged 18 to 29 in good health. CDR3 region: CASTKLWGPNEKLFF. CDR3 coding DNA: TGTGCCAGCACCAAGCTTTGGGGGCCTAATGAAAAACTGTTTTTT.